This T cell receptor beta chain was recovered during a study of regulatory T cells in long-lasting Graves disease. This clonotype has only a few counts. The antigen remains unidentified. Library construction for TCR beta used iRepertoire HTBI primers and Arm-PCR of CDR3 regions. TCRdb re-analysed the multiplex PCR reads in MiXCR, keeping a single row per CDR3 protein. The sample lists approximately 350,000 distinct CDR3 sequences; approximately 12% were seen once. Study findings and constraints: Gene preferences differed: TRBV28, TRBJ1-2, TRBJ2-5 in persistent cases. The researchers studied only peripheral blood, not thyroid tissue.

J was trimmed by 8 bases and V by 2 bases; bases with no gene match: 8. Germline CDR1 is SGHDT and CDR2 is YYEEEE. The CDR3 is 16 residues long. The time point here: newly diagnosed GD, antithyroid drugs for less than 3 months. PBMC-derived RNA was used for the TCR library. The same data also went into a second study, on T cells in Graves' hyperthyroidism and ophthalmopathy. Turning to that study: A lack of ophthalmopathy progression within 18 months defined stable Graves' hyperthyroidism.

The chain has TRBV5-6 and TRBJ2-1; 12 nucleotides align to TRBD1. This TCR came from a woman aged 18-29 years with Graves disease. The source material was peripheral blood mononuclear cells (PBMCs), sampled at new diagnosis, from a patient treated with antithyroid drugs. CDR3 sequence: CASSFPPGQGAYEQFF. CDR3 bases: TGTGCCAGCAGCTTCCCTCCGGGACAGGGGGCATATGAGCAGTTCTTC.